Below, 12 T cell receptor beta chains from the same sample are listed, as sequenced in a study of cytomegalovirus exposure and HLA in healthy donors. The PCR used 60 Vbeta and 13 Jbeta primers. Clones were read by immunoSEQ multiplex PCR, and TCRdb kept only the in-frame ones, dropping some. The sample holds 70,000 to 100,000 clones, over 55% seen once. Sequencing input: PBMCs. These receptors all stem from a woman aged 50 to 65 in good health and CMV-seropositive.

V and J are TRBV6-1 and TRBJ1-6; D uncertain. Trimming pared 6 bases from V and 10 bases from J, leaving 19 bases between. The CDR3 loop spans 15 amino acids. Germline CDR1 reads MNHNS; CDR2 reads SASEGT. The CDR3 coding sequence is TGTGCCAGCAGCGGGAGGACGACAAGTATGTCACCCCTCCACTTT. Translation gives CASSGRTTSMSPLHF.

The chain recombines TRBV28 with TRBJ2-7; possibly TRBD2 for D (6 bases). The CDR3 spans 13 residues. Germline V CDR1 and CDR2: MDHEN, SYDVKM. V was cut by 3 bases and J by 0 bases, with 6 bases left in between. The CDR3 coding sequence is TGTGCCAGCAGTTTCGGGAGCTCCTACGAGCAGTACTTC. It specifies CASSFGSSYEQYF. Drawing the rest from reference TRBV28 and TRBJ2-7, the complete variable domain is DVKVTQSSRYLVKRTGEKVFLECVQDMDHENMFWYRQDPGLGLRLIYFSYDVKMKEKGDIPEGYSVSREKKERFSLILESASTNQTSMYLCASSFGSSYEQYFGPGTRLTVT.

The chain uses TRBV5-1 and TRBJ1-6; weak D call: TRBD1 (6 bases). The V gene lost 1 base and the J gene lost 8 bases, with 10 bases spanning the gap. CDR1 SGHRS and CDR2 YFSETQ come from the germline V gene. This CDR3 has 14 residues. The CDR3 DNA follows: TGCGCCAGCAGCTTGCTGGCAGGGGATTCACCCCTCCACTTT. This encodes CASSLLAGDSPLHF.

The V gene is TRBV28, the J gene TRBJ2-7; 9 nucleotides agree with TRBD1. With V trimmed by 4 bases and J by 7 bases, 11 bases remained unmatched. The CDR3 spans 15 residues. CDR1 MDHEN and CDR2 SYDVKM come from the germline V gene. DNA of the CDR3: TGTGCCAGCAGTTCACCCGGGACAGGGTTAGATGAGCAGTACTTC. Translating it yields CASSSPGTGLDEQYF. The entire variable domain, with the rest obtained from reference TRBV28 and TRBJ2-7, is as follows: DVKVTQSSRYLVKRTGEKVFLECVQDMDHENMFWYRQDPGLGLRLIYFSYDVKMKEKGDIPEGYSVSREKKERFSLILESASTNQTSMYLCASSSPGTGLDEQYFGPGTRLTVT.

V usage is TRBV2 and J usage is TRBJ1-6; 7 bases agree with TRBD1. The CDR3 consists of 14 residues. V lost 2 bases and J lost 10; bases outside the gene matches: 5. Germline CDR1 is SNHLY and CDR2 is FYNNEI. CDR3 region: CASSEQGVESPLHF. In DNA form, the CDR3 reads TGTGCCAGCAGTGAACAGGGGGTAGAATCACCCCTCCACTTT.

The chain uses TRBV18 and TRBJ2-1; D uncertain. V was clipped by 2 bases and J by 4 bases, with 6 bases between them. CDR1 and CDR2 from the germline V gene are KGHSH and LQKENI. The CDR3 totals 13 residues. The DNA of the CDR3 is TGTGCCAGCTCACCATCGGTGTACAATGAGCAGTTCTTC. Protein product: CASSPSVYNEQFF.

The sample holds one count of this clone. This chain joins TRBV2 and TRBJ1-1, with a weak D call TRBD1 (5 bases). V lost 4 bases and J lost 4, with 13 bases in between. Germline CDR1 is SNHLY and CDR2 is FYNNEI. There are 14 residues in the CDR3. CDR3 bases: TGTGCCAGCAGTGTAGAGCGGGGCGGCACTGAAGCTTTCTTT. Translated: CASSVERGGTEAFF.

The rearrangement uses TRBV7-3 and TRBJ1-4, with TRBD1 identical over 7 bases. Germline-derived CDR1 and CDR2 are SGHTA and FQGTGA. Trimming removed 2 bases from V and 3 bases from J; junction bases left unmatched: 6. The CDR3 has 16 amino acids. CDR3 in DNA: TGTGCCAGCAGCTTAGTGGGGACAGCTGCTAATGAAAAACTGTTTTTT. This gives the protein CASSLVGTAANEKLFF.

This sequence joins TRBV2 and TRBJ2-1; 15 nucleotides agree with TRBD2. The CDR3 length is 18 residues. The V and J ends lost 3 bases and 4 bases, in that order; junction bases with no gene match: 7. Germline V gives CDR1 SNHLY, CDR2 FYNNEI. Here the CDR3 reads CASSDDGTSGGLYNEQFF. Written as DNA, the CDR3 is TGTGCCAGCAGTGATGACGGGACTAGCGGGGGGCTGTACAATGAGCAGTTCTTC.

This chain uses TRBV7-9 with TRBJ1-2, with D unresolved. This CDR3 contains 15 residues. V dropped 1 base and J dropped 0 bases, with 9 bases sitting between them. CDR1 is SEHNR and CDR2 is FQNEAQ in the germline V gene (reference sequence). In DNA form, the CDR3 reads TGTGCCAGCAGCTTAGATCATGGCACTAACTATGGCTACACCTTC. Amino acids: CASSLDHGTNYGYTF.

This chain links TRBV5-4 with TRBJ2-5; TRBD1 is a possible D gene (6 bases). The CDR3 spans 13 residues. CDR1 SGHNT and CDR2 YYREEE come from the germline V gene (reference sequence). The germline V and J ends were trimmed by 3 bases and 5 bases, with 11 bases remaining between them. The CDR3 DNA follows: TGTGCCAGCAGCTCAACCCAGGGGGAGACCCAGTACTTC. It translates to CASSSTQGETQYF.

The chain employs TRBV6-1 and TRBJ2-6; TRBD1 might be the D (7 bases). The V gene's germline CDR1 is MNHNS and CDR2 SASEGT. CDR3 size: 16 residues. The V gene lost 4 bases and the J gene lost 4 bases, with 14 bases spanning the gap. CDR3 in DNA: TGTGCCAGCAGTGCGCAGGGGGGCGCAGGGGCCAACGTCCTGACTTTC. Residues: CASSAQGGAGANVLTF.